This is a list of T cell receptor beta chains from one sample in a study of blood T cell repertoires in COVID-19. Assay used: immunoSEQ multiplex PCR; TCRdb lists only in-frame clones, some missing. Among roughly 200,000 clones, 78% were seen once, and the ten largest hold approximately 3%. The sequenced sample consisted of peripheral blood. The receptors stem from a woman aged 80 or over with active or convalescent COVID-19. CDR3s include the opening cysteine and the closing phenylalanine or tryptophan. Fields, in order: V gene, clone size, J gene, D gene, CDR3 protein, CDR3 DNA. The D gene is left open where the match is weak. Expanded clones are given a class, and other clones once, few, many or no size at all.

v_call: TRBV20-1; clone_size: NA; j_call: TRBJ1-2; d_call: NA; cdr3_aa: CSAREQGGYTF; cdr3_nt: TGCAGTGCTCGGGAACAGGGAGGCTACACCTTC
v_call: TRBV5-1; clone_size: few; j_call: TRBJ1-2; d_call: TRBD1; cdr3_aa: CASSLEGAGGYTF; cdr3_nt: TGCGCCAGCAGCTTGGAGGGGGCAGGTGGCTACACCTTC
v_call: TRBV2; clone_size: NA; j_call: TRBJ2-1; d_call: TRBD2; cdr3_aa: CATSVGLAGNNEQFF; cdr3_nt: TGTGCCACCTCCGTCGGACTAGCGGGGAACAATGAGCAGTTCTTC
v_call: TRBV7-2; clone_size: NA; j_call: TRBJ2-3; d_call: TRBD1; cdr3_aa: CASSVDRATDTQYF; cdr3_nt: TGTGCCAGCAGCGTAGACAGGGCAACAGATACGCAGTATTTT
v_call: TRBV6-1; clone_size: NA; j_call: TRBJ2-7; d_call: TRBD2; cdr3_aa: CASSATTSGGNVYYEQYF; cdr3_nt: TGTGCCAGCAGTGCGACGACTAGCGGGGGAAACGTTTACTACGAGCAGTACTTC
v_call: TRBV9; clone_size: NA; j_call: TRBJ1-4; d_call: TRBD1; cdr3_aa: CASSAWTGLLSTNEKLFF; cdr3_nt: TGTGCCAGCAGCGCCTGGACAGGCTTACTCTCAACTAATGAAAAACTGTTTTTT
v_call: TRBV18; clone_size: NA; j_call: TRBJ1-2; d_call: TRBD1; cdr3_aa: CASSPLDRGNYGYTF; cdr3_nt: TGTGCCAGCTCACCCCTGGACAGGGGAAACTATGGCTACACCTTC
v_call: TRBV7-9; clone_size: NA; j_call: TRBJ2-5; d_call: TRBD1; cdr3_aa: CASSSPQGAWEETQYF; cdr3_nt: TGTGCCAGCAGCTCCCCACAGGGGGCATGGGAAGAGACCCAGTACTTC
v_call: TRBV5-1; clone_size: NA; j_call: TRBJ1-6; d_call: NA; cdr3_aa: CASSLAGANSPLHF; cdr3_nt: TGCGCCAGCAGCCTGGCGGGTGCCAATTCACCCCTCCACTTT
v_call: TRBV5-4; clone_size: NA; j_call: TRBJ2-7; d_call: TRBD1; cdr3_aa: CASSPGGQGYYEQYF; cdr3_nt: TGTGCCAGCAGCCCCGGGGGACAGGGCTACTACGAGCAGTACTTC
v_call: TRBV5-6; clone_size: once; j_call: TRBJ1-1; d_call: NA; cdr3_aa: CASSLKDSRTFF; cdr3_nt: TGTGCCAGCAGCCTTAAAGACAGTAGAACTTTCTTT
v_call: TRBV11-3; clone_size: NA; j_call: TRBJ1-1; d_call: NA; cdr3_aa: CASSNQIHTEAFF; cdr3_nt: TGTGCCAGCAGCAATCAGATCCACACTGAAGCTTTCTTT
v_call: TRBV28; clone_size: NA; j_call: TRBJ2-7; d_call: TRBD1; cdr3_aa: CASTQTGGTYEQYF; cdr3_nt: TGTGCCAGCACCCAGACAGGGGGCACGTACGAGCAGTACTTC
v_call: TRBV20-1; clone_size: few; j_call: TRBJ1-2; d_call: NA; cdr3_aa: CSLAAAYGYTF; cdr3_nt: TGCAGTCTAGCGGCAGCCTATGGCTACACCTTC
v_call: TRBV29-1; clone_size: NA; j_call: TRBJ1-2; d_call: TRBD1; cdr3_aa: CSVTRTGTGYTF; cdr3_nt: TGCAGCGTGACGCGGACAGGGACTGGCTACACCTTC
v_call: TRBV5-1; clone_size: NA; j_call: TRBJ2-1; d_call: NA; cdr3_aa: CASSLGTGNMNEQFF; cdr3_nt: TGCGCCAGCAGCTTGGGAACAGGGAACATGAATGAGCAGTTCTTC
v_call: TRBV6-6; clone_size: NA; j_call: TRBJ2-5; d_call: NA; cdr3_aa: CASAGRETQYF; cdr3_nt: TGTGCCAGCGCGGGCCGCGAGACCCAGTACTTC
v_call: TRBV10-3; clone_size: many; j_call: TRBJ1-5; d_call: TRBD1; cdr3_aa: CAISEQGANQPQHF; cdr3_nt: TGTGCCATCAGTGAACAGGGGGCGAATCAGCCCCAGCATTTT
v_call: TRBV7-2; clone_size: NA; j_call: TRBJ2-3; d_call: TRBD2; cdr3_aa: CASRLAGSTDTQYF; cdr3_nt: TGTGCCAGCAGACTAGCGGGTAGCACAGATACGCAGTATTTT
v_call: TRBV7-7; clone_size: NA; j_call: TRBJ2-2; d_call: NA; cdr3_aa: CASSLDLTRGNTGELFF; cdr3_nt: TGTGCCAGCAGCTTAGACCTGACCAGGGGGAACACCGGGGAGCTGTTTTTT
v_call: TRBV2; clone_size: few; j_call: TRBJ1-5; d_call: NA; cdr3_aa: CASGGRAWQPQHF; cdr3_nt: TGTGCCAGCGGAGGGAGGGCTTGGCAGCCCCAGCATTTT
v_call: TRBV5-1; clone_size: NA; j_call: TRBJ2-7; d_call: TRBD1; cdr3_aa: CASSVDRDHEQYF; cdr3_nt: TGCGCCAGCAGCGTTGACAGGGACCACGAGCAGTACTTC